This note documents a single T cell receptor (beta chain) sequence. This clonotype turned up a few times. Its binding antigen is unknown. Base qualities are missing; no much larger clone stands one base away. The sequencer listed for this sample is Illumina HiSeq 1500. Clones were called with MiXCR by TCRdb after fastp trimmed the public reads at Q25, and only in-frame beta chains were retained. Rows are unified per CDR3 protein, each entry keeping the most common DNA and genes. This sample holds some 600,000 distinct CDR3 sequences; 20% to 25% were observed only once. 8% of the sample is held by the ten biggest clonotypes. The sample is drawn from a study of T cell repertoires in cytomegalovirus infection (dated by TCRdb to the late 2010s). About the study as a whole: Donor HLA type was relevant to the analysis, because carriage of CMV infection together with the matching HLA type was indicated by public TCR beta signatures.

On the study overall, not on this receptor specifically: Cumulative frequency of public TCR beta family members discriminated carriers of CMV infection plus the relevant HLA type in this cohort and an independent approximately 400-donor cohort. The ex vivo response was dominated by HLA-C-restricted CMV-specific TCR beta clonotypes, which also provided the single most frequent clonotype in two of eight donors.

This clonotype was sampled from a human donor in good health (CMV status not recorded). Some clones in this sample may be carry-over from other donors' samples. The source material was CD8+ T cells from PBMCs.

The CDR3 reads as follows: CASQGSGANVLTF. In nucleotides, the sequence is TGTGCCAGCCAAGGCTCTGGGGCCAACGTCCTGACTTTC. Rearrangement joined TRBV2 to TRBJ2-6, with the D segment identity uncertain. From its cysteine to its phenylalanine, the CDR3 spans 13 amino acids. Only the CDR3 portion is preserved as DNA: 39 bases, with reading frame beginning at the first base. At the junction V is shortened by 8 bases and J by 0 bases, with 5 bases in between. The germline V gene yields SNHLY for CDR1 and FYNNEI for CDR2.